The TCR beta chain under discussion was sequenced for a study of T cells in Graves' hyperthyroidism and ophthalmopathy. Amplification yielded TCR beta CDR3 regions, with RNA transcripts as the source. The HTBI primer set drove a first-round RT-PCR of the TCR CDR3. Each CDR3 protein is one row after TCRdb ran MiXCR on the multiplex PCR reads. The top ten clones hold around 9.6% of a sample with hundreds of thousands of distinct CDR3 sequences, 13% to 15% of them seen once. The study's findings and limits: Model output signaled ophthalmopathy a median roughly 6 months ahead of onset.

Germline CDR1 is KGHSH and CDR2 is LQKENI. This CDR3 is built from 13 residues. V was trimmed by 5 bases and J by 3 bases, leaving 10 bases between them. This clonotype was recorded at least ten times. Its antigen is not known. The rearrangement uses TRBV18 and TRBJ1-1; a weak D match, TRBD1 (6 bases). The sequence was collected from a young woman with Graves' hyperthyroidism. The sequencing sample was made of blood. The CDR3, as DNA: TGTGCCAGCTCATTACGACAGGACACTGAAGCTTTCTTT. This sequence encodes CASSLRQDTEAFF.